The clone carrying this T cell receptor (beta chain) was seen once. The data originate from a study of blood T cell repertoires in COVID-19. Between the trimmed V and J ends, which lost 6 bases and 3 bases, there was a span of 14 bases. Germline V gene lookup returns CDR1 MNHEY and CDR2 SVGAGI. This CDR3 region has 15 residues. Clones were sequenced by immunoSEQ multiplex PCR, and TCRdb holds only the in-frame ones, with some missing. The repertoire holds about 300,000 clones, 70% to 90% seen once, with approximately 5% in the top ten. This chain links TRBV6-5 with TRBJ1-4; D is perhaps TRBD1 (6 bases). The sample taken for sequencing was PBMCs or T cells enriched from blood (not recorded which). The sequence was obtained from a woman aged 25 to 39 who had recovered from COVID-19. The CDR3 region has the DNA TGTGCCAGCAGCCAGGACAGCGCGTCTAATGAAAAACTGTTTTTT. Amino acid sequence: CASSQDSASNEKLFF.